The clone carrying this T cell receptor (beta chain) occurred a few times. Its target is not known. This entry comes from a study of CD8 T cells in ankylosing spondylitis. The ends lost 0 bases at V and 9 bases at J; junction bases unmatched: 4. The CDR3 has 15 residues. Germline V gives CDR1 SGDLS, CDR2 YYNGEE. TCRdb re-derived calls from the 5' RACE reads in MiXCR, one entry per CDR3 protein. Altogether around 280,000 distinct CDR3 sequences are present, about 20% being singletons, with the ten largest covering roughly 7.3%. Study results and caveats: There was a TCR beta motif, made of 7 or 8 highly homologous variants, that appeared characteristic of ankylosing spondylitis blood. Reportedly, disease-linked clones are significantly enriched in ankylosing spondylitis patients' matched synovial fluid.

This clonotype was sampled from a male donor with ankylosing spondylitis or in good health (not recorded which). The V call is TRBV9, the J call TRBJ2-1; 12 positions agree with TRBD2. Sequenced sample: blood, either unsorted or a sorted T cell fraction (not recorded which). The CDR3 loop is CASSVASSGGAEQFF. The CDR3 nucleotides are TGTGCCAGCAGCGTAGCGTCTAGCGGGGGGGCTGAGCAGTTCTTC.